This entry lists 22 T cell receptor beta chains sequenced from one sample in a study of graft-versus-host responses after intestinal transplantation. Only in-frame clones appear in the TCRdb table, and some are missing; sequencing was by immunoSEQ multiplex PCR. Counted here are roughly 97,000 clones, 90% occurring once; the ten biggest clones make up about 15%. The sample was PBMCs, taken roughly 68 weeks after intestinal transplant. Receptor source: a human patient who received an intestinal transplant, so some T cells may come from the graft donor.

V is TRBV6-1 and J is TRBJ1-6, with D unclear. CDR3 size: 15 residues. Deletions cut 6 bases from V and 8 bases from J, with 17 bases between. The germline V gene has CDR1 MNHNS and CDR2 SASEGT. CDR3 region: CASRLRTPGDSPLHF. The CDR3 DNA reads as TGTGCCAGCAGGTTAAGGACCCCCGGGGATTCACCCCTCCACTTT.

There are a few counts of this clone. The J gene is TRBJ1-2, the V gene TRBV6-5; D not certain. Germline V lookup: CDR1 MNHEY, CDR2 SVGAGI. This CDR3 has 13 residues. Deletions cut 0 bases from V and 1 base from J, with 3 bases between. The CDR3 protein is CASSYSDNYGYTF. The CDR3 DNA reads as TGTGCCAGCAGTTACTCGGATAACTATGGCTACACCTTC.

The chain employs TRBV2 and TRBJ1-1; unclear D gene. Trimming left V 0 bases short and J 8 bases short, with 7 bases between. Looked up from germline, CDR1 is SNHLY and CDR2 is FYNNEI. CDR3 length: 12 residues. The CDR3 nucleotides are TGTGCCAGCAGTGAAGCGCGTTGGGAAGCTTTCTTT. Its translation: CASSEARWEAFF.

This clone was seen just once. The J gene is TRBJ2-3, the V gene TRBV29-1, with 8 bases identical to TRBD2. The CDR3 has 15 residues. V lost 8 bases to trimming and J lost 6 bases; unmatched junction nucleotides: 16. Looked up from germline, CDR1 is SQVTM and CDR2 is ANQGSEA. The CDR3 coding sequence is TGCAGCCCCATATTAACGGGCGGGGGGTTGGATACGCAGTATTTT. Its protein product is CSPILTGGGLDTQYF.

The table lists this clone with a count of one. V and J are TRBV6-5 and TRBJ1-5; the D gene is possibly TRBD1 (5 bases). The CDR3 runs 13 residues. The germline CDR1 and CDR2 sequences are MNHEY and SVGAGI. Trimming left V 6 bases short and J 1 base short, with 7 bases between. The CDR3 protein is CASRGGSNQPQHF. DNA of the CDR3: TGTGCCAGCAGGGGGGGAAGCAATCAGCCCCAGCATTTT.

The genes are TRBV9 and TRBJ2-7, with D unclear. Trimming removed 4 bases at V and 1 base at J, with 9 bases between. CDR3 length: 13 amino acids. The germline V gene encodes CDR1 SGDLS and CDR2 YYNGEE. The CDR3 reads CASSPPASYEQYF. For the CDR3, the DNA is TGTGCCAGCAGCCCACCCGCGTCCTACGAGCAGTACTTC.

The chain uses TRBV9 and TRBJ1-6; no clear D. In germline, CDR1 is SGDLS, CDR2 YYNGEE. Trimming removed 4 bases from V and 5 bases from J, with 4 bases in between. The CDR3 runs 12 residues. CDR3 sequence (DNA): TGTGCCAGCAGCCCACATAATTCACCCCTCCACTTT. Protein product: CASSPHNSPLHF. Looking up the rest from reference TRBV9 and TRBJ1-6 gives the full variable domain: DSGVTQTPKHLITATGQRVTLRCSPRSGDLSVYWYQQSLDQGLQFLIQYYNGEERAKGNILERFSAQQFPDLHSELNLSSLELGDSALYFCASSPHNSPLHFGNGTRLTVT.

This clone was seen once. The chain recombines TRBV6-5 with TRBJ2-7, with D perhaps TRBD1 or TRBD2 (5 bases each). The CDR3 consists of 14 residues. The V end lost 2 bases, the J end lost 0 bases, and 8 bases lay between the germline ends. Germline assignment: CDR1 MNHEY and CDR2 SVGAGI. The CDR3 loop is CASSYRDLSYEQYF. In DNA, the CDR3 is TGTGCCAGCAGTTACCGGGACCTCTCCTACGAGCAGTACTTC.

This chain uses TRBV19 with TRBJ1-1; D is unresolved. The CDR3 has 13 residues. Germline assignment: CDR1 LNHDA and CDR2 SQIVND (reference sequence). V was pared by 5 bases and J by 8 bases, with 15 bases between. CDR3 in amino acids: CASSLTASREAFF. DNA of the CDR3: TGTGCCAGTAGTTTAACAGCCAGCAGAGAAGCTTTCTTT.

This chain joins TRBV6-1 and TRBJ1-6; TRBD1 matches at 7 bases. This CDR3 has 14 residues. The J segment lost 5 bases and the V segment lost 4 bases, leaving 2 bases of the junction unmatched. Germline CDR1 MNHNS, CDR2 SASEGT. The CDR3 DNA follows: TGTGCCAGCAGTGGGGACAGTCATAATTCACCCCTCCACTTT. The encoded protein is CASSGDSHNSPLHF.

The V and J genes are TRBV7-9 and TRBJ1-1; D not resolved. From germline, CDR1 is SEHNR and CDR2 FQNEAQ (reference sequence). The CDR3 sequence is 14 residues long. Trimming stripped 2 bases from V and 8 bases from J, with 15 bases between. CDR3: CASSLSGTAFEAFF. CDR3 in DNA: TGTGCCAGCAGCTTATCGGGTACAGCCTTCGAAGCTTTCTTT.

This chain joins TRBV7-2 and TRBJ2-7, with a possible D match to TRBD2 (5 bases). The V gene lost 3 bases and the J gene lost 5 bases, with 17 bases spanning the gap. The CDR3 is 15 residues long. CDR1 is SGHTA and CDR2 is FQGNSA in the germline V gene. The CDR3 protein is CASSFPQANGDEQYF. The CDR3, as DNA: TGTGCCAGCAGCTTTCCGCAGGCAAACGGGGACGAGCAGTACTTC. Variable domain in full (rest from reference TRBV7-2 and TRBJ2-7): GAGVSQSPSNKVTEKGKDVELRCDPISGHTALYWYRQSLGQGLEFLIYFQGNSAPDKSGLPSDRFSAERTGGSVSTLTIQRTQQEDSAVYLCASSFPQANGDEQYFGPGTRLTVT.

The chain carries TRBV5-6 and TRBJ2-7; 10 positions match TRBD2. The germline CDR1 and CDR2 sequences are SGHDT and YYEEEE. V lost 0 bases and J lost 5; bases outside the gene matches: 5. The CDR3 covers 15 residues. The CDR3 region is CASSLEWLAGDEQYF. The CDR3 DNA sequence: TGTGCCAGCAGCTTGGAGTGGCTAGCGGGGGACGAGCAGTACTTC.

This clone was detected many times. The chain combines TRBV6-4 with TRBJ2-3; TRBD2 agrees at 9 bases. CDR1 and CDR2 from the germline V gene are MRHNA and SNTAGT. CDR3 length: 15 amino acids. V dropped 1 base and J dropped 1; count of bases not matched to a gene: 0. The CDR3 region is CASSDLAGGTDTQYF. DNA for the CDR3: TGTGCCAGCAGTGACTTAGCGGGGGGCACAGATACGCAGTATTTT.

This clone was observed once. The chain combines TRBV4-1 with TRBJ1-1; 8 bases match TRBD1. The J segment lost 1 base and the V segment lost 4 bases, leaving 5 bases of the junction unmatched. Germline CDR1 MGHRA, CDR2 YSYEKL. The CDR3 loop spans 15 amino acids. This CDR3 is CASSRAGTGNTEAFF. For the CDR3, the DNA is TGCGCCAGCAGCCGGGCCGGGACAGGGAACACTGAAGCTTTCTTT.

This chain connects TRBV5-8 to TRBJ2-2; D gene ambiguous. The CDR3 totals 14 residues. V was shortened by 0 bases and J by 4 bases, with 7 bases between the two germline ends. CDR1 and CDR2 from the germline V gene are SGHTS and YDEGEE. The CDR3 coding sequence is TGTGCCAGCAGCTTGGGGTCGGGCACCGGGGAGCTGTTTTTT. This translates into CASSLGSGTGELFF.

The J gene is TRBJ2-5, the V gene TRBV6-5; 8 bases agree with TRBD2. CDR1 and CDR2 (germline): MNHEY, SVGAGI. The junction had 7 bases not matched to a gene; V was cut back by 5 bases and J by 2 bases. The CDR3 spans 15 residues. Written as DNA, the CDR3 is TGTGCCAGCAGTCCGAGCGGGGGCCTTCAAGAGACCCAGTACTTC. It translates to CASSPSGGLQETQYF.

The rearrangement links TRBV25-1 to TRBJ2-7; TRBD1 matches at 7 bases. This CDR3 has 14 residues. Germline V CDR1 and CDR2: MGHDK, SYGVNS. J was trimmed by 6 bases and V by 4 bases; bases with no gene match: 9. In DNA form, the CDR3 reads TGTGCCAGCAGTGGAGGGGGCCTCGAGGGCGAGCAGTACTTC. This sequence encodes CASSGGGLEGEQYF.

The V and J genes are TRBV6-1 and TRBJ1-6, with D perhaps matching TRBD1 (5 bases). The CDR3 totals 13 residues. Germline-derived CDR1 and CDR2 are MNHNS and SASEGT. Trimming took off 11 bases at V and 7 bases at J, with 15 bases between the two ends. CDR3 DNA: TGTGCCCACGGCGGGGGAGGGAATTCACCCCTCCACTTT. Amino acid sequence: CAHGGGGNSPLHF.

V and J are TRBV6-1 and TRBJ2-5; the D gene is possibly TRBD1 (6 bases). This CDR3 spans 13 amino acids. The V end lost 7 bases, the J end lost 1 base, and 10 bases lay between the germline ends. Germline-derived CDR1 and CDR2 are MNHNS and SASEGT. The CDR3 region has the DNA TGTGCCAGCACCCGACAGGCCCAAGAGACCCAGTACTTC. Residues: CASTRQAQETQYF.

This clone was found once. The gene calls are TRBV2 and TRBJ2-2; D may match TRBD1 or TRBD2 (5 bases each). Trimming cost V 1 base and J 7 bases, with 10 bases left between them. Germline V CDR1 and CDR2: SNHLY, FYNNEI. There are 14 residues in the CDR3. Written as DNA, the CDR3 is TGTGCCAGCAGTGAAGGGGGCGCGGGCGGGGAGCTGTTTTTT. This translates into CASSEGGAGGELFF. The full variable domain, with the rest looked up from reference TRBV2 and TRBJ2-2, is EPEVTQTPSHQVTQMGQEVILRCVPISNHLYFYWYRQILGQKVEFLVSFYNNEISEKSEIFDDQFSVERPDGSNFTLKIRSTKLEDSAMYFCASSEGGAGGELFFGEGSRLTVL.

The chain couples TRBV25-1 to TRBJ2-5; 9 bases line up with TRBD1. The CDR3 runs 14 residues. V lost 9 bases to trimming and J lost 5 bases; unmatched junction nucleotides: 10. Germline-derived CDR1 and CDR2 are MGHDK and SYGVNS. The CDR3 region is CARGGQGAVETQYF. The CDR3 DNA sequence: TGTGCCAGAGGGGGACAGGGTGCCGTGGAGACCCAGTACTTC.